This T cell receptor (beta chain) derives from a study of PD-1 blockade in classical Hodgkin lymphoma. Regarding the study as a whole: Relapsed/refractory patients reportedly had the lowest baseline TCR diversity, below newly diagnosed patients, who were below healthy donors. Significantly greater TCR diversity emerged by C4D1 in CD4+ cells but not CD8+ cells. The study found complete responders had baseline diversity similar to newly diagnosed patients. Patients excluded were those beginning nivolumab under 1 year after ASCT.

Trimming took 6 bases from V and 0 from J, leaving 11 bases between them. CDR1 is MRHNA, CDR2 SNTAGT, per germline. The CDR3 is 14 amino acids. This clone has just one count. Antigen unknown. Clones were read by immunoSEQ multiplex PCR, and TCRdb kept only the in-frame ones, dropping some. The sample gives 6,000 to 10,000 clones, approximately 80% of which show up once; about 45% is in the top ten. Regarding time point: cycle 4 day 1 (C4D1), after 6 weeks of nivolumab. Each and every patient relapsed after autologous stem cell transplantation, and patients got differing brentuximab vedotin exposure. The chain carries TRBV6-4 and TRBJ1-1; the D is unclear. The sample in question was peripheral blood mononuclear cells (PBMCs), obtained before the fourth cycle of nivolumab. The TCR comes from a human donor with classical Hodgkin lymphoma. The CDR3 DNA follows: TGTGCCAGCAGCGAGGAGTACATGAACACTGAAGCTTTCTTT. Amino acid sequence: CASSEEYMNTEAFF.